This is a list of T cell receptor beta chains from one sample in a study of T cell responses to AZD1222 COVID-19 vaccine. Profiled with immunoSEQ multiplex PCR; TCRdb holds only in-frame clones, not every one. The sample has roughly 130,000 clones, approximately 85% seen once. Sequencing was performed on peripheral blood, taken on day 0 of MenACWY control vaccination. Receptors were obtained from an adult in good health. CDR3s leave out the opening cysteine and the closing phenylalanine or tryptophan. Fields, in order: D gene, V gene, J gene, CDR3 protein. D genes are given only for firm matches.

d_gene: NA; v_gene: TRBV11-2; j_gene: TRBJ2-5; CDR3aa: ASSQPRVETQY
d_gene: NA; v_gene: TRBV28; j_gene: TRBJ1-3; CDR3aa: ASRPSGTLGNTIY
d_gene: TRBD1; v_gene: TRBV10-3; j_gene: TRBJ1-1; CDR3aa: AISESSRKDRENTEAF
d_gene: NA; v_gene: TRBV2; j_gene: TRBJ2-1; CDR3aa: ASSDPPGIHNEQF
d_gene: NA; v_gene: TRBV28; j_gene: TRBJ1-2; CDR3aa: ASSTVYGYT
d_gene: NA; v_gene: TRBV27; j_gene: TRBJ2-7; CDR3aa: ASSSLRDEQY
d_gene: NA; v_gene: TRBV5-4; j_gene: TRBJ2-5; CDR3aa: ASSFLETQY
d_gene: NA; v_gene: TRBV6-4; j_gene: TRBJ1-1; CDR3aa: ASSFKSNTEAF
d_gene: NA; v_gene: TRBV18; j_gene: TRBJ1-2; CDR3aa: ASSPTLGQKNYGYT
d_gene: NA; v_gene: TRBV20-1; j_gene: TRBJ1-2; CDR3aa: SASDLGGYT
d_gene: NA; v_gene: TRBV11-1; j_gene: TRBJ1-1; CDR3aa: ASSPYLGVWTEAF
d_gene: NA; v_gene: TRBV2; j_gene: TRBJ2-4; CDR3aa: ASSNYAGRSAKNIQY
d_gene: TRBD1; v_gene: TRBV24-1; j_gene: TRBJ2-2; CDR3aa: ATSQGAGELF
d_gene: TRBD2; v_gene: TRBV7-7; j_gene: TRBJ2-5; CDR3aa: ASSPHGLAGEETQY
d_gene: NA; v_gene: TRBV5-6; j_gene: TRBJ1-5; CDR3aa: ASSSWAVIGAREPQH
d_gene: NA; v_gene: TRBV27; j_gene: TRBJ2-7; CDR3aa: ASSLGGTRVEQY
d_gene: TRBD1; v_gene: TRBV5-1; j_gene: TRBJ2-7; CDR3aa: ASSRDSNYEQY
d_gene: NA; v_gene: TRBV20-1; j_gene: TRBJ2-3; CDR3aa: SADSSDTQY
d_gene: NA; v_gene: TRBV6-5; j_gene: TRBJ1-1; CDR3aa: AGKLQGYTEAF
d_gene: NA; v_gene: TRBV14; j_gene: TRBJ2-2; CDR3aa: ASSRDSGELF
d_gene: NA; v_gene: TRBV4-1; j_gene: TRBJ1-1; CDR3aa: ASSQAGMAF
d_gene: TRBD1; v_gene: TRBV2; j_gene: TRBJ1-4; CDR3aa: ASSAGTGVEKLF
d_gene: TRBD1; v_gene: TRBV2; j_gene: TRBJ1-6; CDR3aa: ASRETGTRGSPLH
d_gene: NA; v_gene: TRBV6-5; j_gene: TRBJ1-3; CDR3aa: ASSPDAGSGNTIY
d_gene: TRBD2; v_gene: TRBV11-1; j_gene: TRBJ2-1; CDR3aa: ASSLDGTSGAEQF
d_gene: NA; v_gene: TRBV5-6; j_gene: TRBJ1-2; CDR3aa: ASSFGRVSILYGYT
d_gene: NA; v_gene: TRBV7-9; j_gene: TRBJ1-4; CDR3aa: ASSLGATNEKLF
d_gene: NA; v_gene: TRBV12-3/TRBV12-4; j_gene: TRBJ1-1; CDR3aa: ASRRQENTEAF
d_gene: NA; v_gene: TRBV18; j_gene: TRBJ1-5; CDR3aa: ASSPERDQPQH
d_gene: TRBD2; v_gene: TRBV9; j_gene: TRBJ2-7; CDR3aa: ASSVGLAGSSYEQY
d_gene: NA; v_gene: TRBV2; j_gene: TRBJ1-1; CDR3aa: ASSVRRGQYGTEAF
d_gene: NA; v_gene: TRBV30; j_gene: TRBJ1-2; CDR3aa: AWGGLGDSYGYT
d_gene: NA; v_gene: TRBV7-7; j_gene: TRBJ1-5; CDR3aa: ASSPPVQANSYQPQH
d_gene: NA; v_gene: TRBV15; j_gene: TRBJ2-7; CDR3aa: ATSWAIGGEQY
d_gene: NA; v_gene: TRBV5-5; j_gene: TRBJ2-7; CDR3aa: ASSLKLQGASSYEQY
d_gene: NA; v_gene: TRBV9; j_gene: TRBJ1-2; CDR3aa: ASHRGGINGYT
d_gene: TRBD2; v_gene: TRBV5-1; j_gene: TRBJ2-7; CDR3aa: ASSLSGRNYEQY
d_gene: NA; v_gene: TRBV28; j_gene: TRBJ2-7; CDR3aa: ASSFRGGEQY
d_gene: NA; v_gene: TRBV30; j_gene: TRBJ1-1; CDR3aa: AWSVWAKAF
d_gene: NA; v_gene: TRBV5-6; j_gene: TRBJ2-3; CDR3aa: ASRLVRTDTQY
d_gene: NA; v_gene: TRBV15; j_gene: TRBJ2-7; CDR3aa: ATSRDLRSEQY
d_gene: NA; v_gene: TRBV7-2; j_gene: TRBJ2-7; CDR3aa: ASSLVRRGYEQY
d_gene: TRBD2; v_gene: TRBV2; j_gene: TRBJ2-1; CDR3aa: ASSEAGGSGKSSYNEQF
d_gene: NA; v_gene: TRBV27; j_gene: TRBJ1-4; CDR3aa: ASSPILRDEKLF
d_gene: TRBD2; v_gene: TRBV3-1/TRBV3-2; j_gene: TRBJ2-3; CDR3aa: ASRSGRSGTQY
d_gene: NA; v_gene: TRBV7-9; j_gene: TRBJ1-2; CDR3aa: ASSWGAANYGYT
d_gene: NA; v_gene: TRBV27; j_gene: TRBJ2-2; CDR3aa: ASSQGFDTGELF
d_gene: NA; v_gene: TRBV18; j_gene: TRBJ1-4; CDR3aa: ASSPGGEKLF
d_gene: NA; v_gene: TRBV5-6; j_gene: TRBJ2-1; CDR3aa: ASSPPPEGLGNEQF
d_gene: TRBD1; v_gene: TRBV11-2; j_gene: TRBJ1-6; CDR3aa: ASSPRDRGRDSPLH
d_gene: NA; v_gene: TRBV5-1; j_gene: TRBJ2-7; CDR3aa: ASSLSNSRILYEQY
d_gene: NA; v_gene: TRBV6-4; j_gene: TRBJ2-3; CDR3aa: ASSTSGGGTDTQY
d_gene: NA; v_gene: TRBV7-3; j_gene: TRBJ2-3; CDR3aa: ASSLRAGTDTQY